This TCR beta chain was recorded in a study of CD8+ T cells in alopecia areata. Study-level background: Donors of skin were C3H/HeJ mice aged about 6-13 months with spontaneous alopecia, and recipients were approximately 6-10-week-old female C3H/HeJ mice. Regarding the study as a whole: Alopecia totalis/universalis scalp especially showed more expanded CD8+ clones than normal scalp.

This clone was observed a few times. The antigen remains unidentified. The gene names given are mouse names. The CDR3 extends 4 residues past the end of the read, so its final part is completed from the germline J gene. There are 15 residues in the CDR3. V shed 5 bases and J 0 bases; nucleotides not matched to a gene: 5. CDR1 FNHDT and CDR2 SITEND come from the germline V gene (reference sequence). Extraction and reverse transcription of RNA yielded cDNA as the sequencing template. Libraries were prepared by immunoSEQ multiplex PCR; TCRdb keeps only in-frame clonotypes and omits some of them. This repertoire lists roughly 110,000 clones without singletons; around a fifth sits in the top ten.

Sequencing input: lesional skin. This chain connects TRBV19 to TRBJ2-5; 8 bases agree with TRBD2. This TCR was sampled from a C3H/HeJ mouse with alopecia areata. For the strain, the MHC haplotype given is H2-k. CDR3 bases read: TGTGCCAGCAGGGGCTGGGGGGCTAACCAAGAC. It encodes CASRGWGANQD. The complete CDR3 reads CASRGWGANQDTQYF.